This TCR beta chain was profiled in a study of blood T cell repertoires in COVID-19. Study information: Donors in the United States, Italy and Spain gave samples during acute or convalescent COVID-19. The analysed material was cDNA or gDNA that came from T cells, B-cell-depleted T cells, or PBMCs.

In the source study's methods: Amplification of reference gene primers provided the estimated nucleated cell counts. This table comes from immunoSEQ multiplex PCR, and its TCRdb copy is limited to in-frame clones, with some not included. V and J calls and clone size come straight from that table; D and trimming were deduced from the DNA. Of fewer than 350,000 clones in the sample, 81% were seen once. Trimming left V 5 bases short and J 0 bases short, with 10 bases between. Germline CDR1 reads MNHEY; CDR2 reads SMNVEV (reference sequence). The CDR3 is 15 residues long. The receptor was isolated from a woman aged 55-69 years with active or convalescent COVID-19. V is TRBV27 and J is TRBJ2-2; D not certain. The sequenced sample was peripheral blood. Here the CDR3 DNA reads TGTGCCAGCAGTCTACAGAGAGCGAACACCGGGGAGCTGTTTTTT. Translated, it gives CASSLQRANTGELFF.